This T cell receptor (beta chain) was found in a study of blood T cell repertoires in COVID-19. Looking at the study overall: Acute-phase and convalescent COVID-19 samples originated in the United States, Italy and Spain.

The junction had 4 bases not matched to a gene; V was cut back by 0 bases and J by 1 base. CDR3 length equals 17 residues. Germline loops: CDR1 SGDLS, CDR2 YYNGEE. About this clone itself: Other DNA sequences from this sample encode an identical CDR3 as well.

Per the authors' pipeline: Reference gene primer amplification in the assay estimated nucleated cell counts. TCRdb's copy holds only in-frame clones and misses some; the assay was immunoSEQ multiplex PCR. V and J calls and clone size are given by that table; D and trimming were obtained from the DNA. The data hold 200,000 to 300,000 clones, with about 87% observed a single time. The source material was peripheral blood. The gene calls are TRBV9 and TRBJ1-6, with 7 bases identical to TRBD1. The source is a middle-aged woman who had recovered from COVID-19. The CDR3 region is CASSVGQGRSYNSPLHF. CDR3 in DNA: TGTGCCAGCAGCGTAGGACAGGGCAGATCCTATAATTCACCCCTCCACTTT.